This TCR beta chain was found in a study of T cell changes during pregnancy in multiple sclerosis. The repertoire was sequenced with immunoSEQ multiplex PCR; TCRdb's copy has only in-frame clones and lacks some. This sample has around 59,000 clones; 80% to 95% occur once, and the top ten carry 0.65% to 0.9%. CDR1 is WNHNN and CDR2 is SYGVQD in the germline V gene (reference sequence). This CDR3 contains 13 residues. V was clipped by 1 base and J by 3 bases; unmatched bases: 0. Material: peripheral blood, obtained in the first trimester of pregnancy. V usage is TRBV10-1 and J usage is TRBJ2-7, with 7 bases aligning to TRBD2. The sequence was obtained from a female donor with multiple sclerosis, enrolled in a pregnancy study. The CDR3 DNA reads TGCGCCAGCAGTGAGTGGACTAGCTACGAGCAGTACTTC. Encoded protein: CASSEWTSYEQYF.